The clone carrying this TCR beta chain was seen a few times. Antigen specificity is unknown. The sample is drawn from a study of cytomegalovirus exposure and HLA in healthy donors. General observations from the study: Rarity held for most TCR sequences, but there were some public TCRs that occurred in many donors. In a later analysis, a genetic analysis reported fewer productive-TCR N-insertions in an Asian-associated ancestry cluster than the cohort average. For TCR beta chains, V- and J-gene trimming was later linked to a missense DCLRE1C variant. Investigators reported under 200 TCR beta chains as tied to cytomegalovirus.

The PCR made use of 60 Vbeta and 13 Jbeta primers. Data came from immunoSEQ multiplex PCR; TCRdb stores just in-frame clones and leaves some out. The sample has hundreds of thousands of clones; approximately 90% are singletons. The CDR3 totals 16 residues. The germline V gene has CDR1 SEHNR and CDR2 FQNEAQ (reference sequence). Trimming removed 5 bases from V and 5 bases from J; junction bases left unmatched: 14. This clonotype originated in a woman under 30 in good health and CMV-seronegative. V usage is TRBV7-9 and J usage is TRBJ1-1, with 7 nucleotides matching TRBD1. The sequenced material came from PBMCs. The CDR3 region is CASSPGTVAKGTEAFF. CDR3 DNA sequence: TGTGCCAGCAGCCCCGGGACAGTGGCCAAGGGGACTGAAGCTTTCTTT.